This TCR beta chain stems from a study of T-cell reconstitution after alpha-beta-depleted transplantation in children. This clonotype came up a few times. For TCRbeta, the library was prepared with unique molecular identifiers. TCRdb reprocessed the PCR reads with MiXCR, giving one entry per CDR3 protein. There are roughly 100,000 distinct CDR3 sequences in the sample; roughly 8% occur only once, and roughly 6.9% lies in the top ten. The junction had 6 bases not matched to a gene; V was cut back by 4 bases and J by 6 bases. The CDR3 is 15 residues long. This sequence was found in a human donor who donated a stem cell graft to a child with congenital amegakaryocytic thrombocytopenia. This chain connects TRBV12-3 or TRBV12-4 to TRBJ2-2; 9 nucleotides match TRBD1. The sequences come from PBMCs from the stem cell graft donor, collected from the stem cell graft. CDR3 sequence reads: CASSYRGPIPGELFF. In DNA, the CDR3 is TGTGCCAGCAGTTACAGGGGGCCGATTCCCGGGGAGCTGTTTTTT.